Described below is a single T cell receptor (beta chain) sequence and its context. Its antigen is unknown. The sample is drawn from a study of OX40 agonist ivuxolimab in advanced cancers. V was shortened by 7 bases and J by 8 bases, with 19 bases between the two germline ends. The CDR3 loop spans 14 amino acids. Looked up from germline, CDR1 is LNHDA and CDR2 is SQIVND (reference sequence). General observations from the study: Clonal expansion by week 6 occurred in CD4+ and CD8+ blood T cells (at 0.1 to 3.0 mg/kg).

Only in-frame clones appear in the TCRdb table, and some are missing; sequencing was by immunoSEQ multiplex PCR. This sample has roughly 61,000 clones, with 82% found just once. Sequences were derived from CD4+ or CD8+ T cells sorted from blood, sampled in a trial of the OX40 agonist ivuxolimab. This clonotype was obtained from an adult with an advanced solid tumor such as melanoma, head and neck, liver or kidney cancer. V usage is TRBV19 and J usage is TRBJ2-3; D tentatively fits TRBD1 or TRBD2 (6 bases each). CDR3 nucleotide sequence: TGTGCCAGTAAACCGGGACCAGGAGGGGGTACGCAGTATTTT. Translation gives CASKPGPGGGTQYF.